The next 27 T cell receptor beta chains were all read from a single sample in a study of blood T cell repertoires in COVID-19. TCRdb keeps only in-frame clones here, not all; method: immunoSEQ multiplex PCR. The sample yields about 140,000 clones, approximately 90% seen once. Sequenced: peripheral blood. The receptor set was obtained from a woman older than 75 with acute or convalescent COVID-19.

The chain carries TRBV9 and TRBJ2-5, with a possible D match to TRBD2 (6 bases). The germline V gene encodes CDR1 SGDLS and CDR2 YYNGEE. Between the trimmed V and J ends, which lost 0 bases and 1 base, there was a span of 10 bases. This CDR3 contains 15 residues. The CDR3, as DNA: TGTGCCAGCAGCGTAGGTGGGCGGGGCCAAGAGACCCAGTACTTC. This translates into CASSVGGRGQETQYF.

J is TRBJ2-6 and V is TRBV27, with D possibly matching TRBD2 (6 bases). The germline CDR1 and CDR2 sequences are MNHEY and SMNVEV (reference sequence). The CDR3 has 19 amino acids. V gave up 2 bases and J gave up 0 bases, with 17 bases separating them. The CDR3 nucleotides read TGTGCCAGCAGTTTAGTGGGACTCGGAGGGGTCTCTGGGGCCAACGTCCTGACTTTC. This translates into CASSLVGLGGVSGANVLTF.

This clone was found once. V gene TRBV5-4 combines with J gene TRBJ2-5; maybe TRBD1 (6 bases). V gave up 4 bases and J gave up 1 base, with 11 bases separating them. Germline CDR1 is SGHNT and CDR2 is YYREEE (reference sequence). CDR3 length: 14 residues. CDR3: CASSPGTTQETQYF. CDR3 DNA: TGTGCCAGCAGCCCGGGGACAACCCAAGAGACCCAGTACTTC.

This clone came up once. The rearrangement joins TRBV2 to TRBJ2-5, with a weak D call TRBD2 (5 bases). The V end was cut by 7 bases, the J end by 4 bases, with 10 bases between. Germline CDR1 reads SNHLY; CDR2 reads FYNNEI. The CDR3 runs to 12 residues. CDR3 nucleotide sequence: TGTGCCAGCATCCGGGCGGGAGAGACCCAGTACTTC. As protein: CASIRAGETQYF.

The chain joins TRBV7-6 to TRBJ2-7; TRBD2 matches at 9 bases. Trimming cost V 5 bases and J 3 bases; bases outside gene matches: 11. CDR1 is SGHVS, CDR2 FNYEAQ, per germline. This CDR3 contains 16 residues. The CDR3 sequence is CASSPRSSGVNYEQYF. CDR3 bases: TGTGCCAGCAGCCCTCGCTCTAGCGGGGTTAACTACGAGCAGTACTTC.

The J gene is TRBJ2-7, the V gene TRBV5-5; TRBD1 matches 7 bases. Losses at the gene ends were 4 bases for V and 2 bases for J; bases not matched to a gene: 6. The CDR3 runs 14 residues. CDR1 SGHKS and CDR2 YYEKEE come from the germline V gene (reference sequence). CDR3 sequence reads: CASSPPTGPYEQYF. In DNA form, the CDR3 reads TGTGCCAGCAGCCCACCGACAGGGCCCTACGAGCAGTACTTC.

This chain uses TRBV2 with TRBJ1-5; D might be TRBD1 (5 bases). Germline V gene sequence: CDR1 SNHLY, CDR2 FYNNEI. V was clipped by 10 bases and J by 5 bases, with 15 bases between them. CDR3 size: 13 residues. Written as DNA, the CDR3 is TGTGCCATCAAAGGAGGGGAGGATCAGCCCCAGCATTTT. It codes for CAIKGGEDQPQHF. The entire variable domain, with the rest obtained from reference TRBV2 and TRBJ1-5, is as follows: EPEVTQTPSHQVTQMGQEVILRCVPISNHLYFYWYRQILGQKVEFLVSFYNNEISEKSEIFDDQFSVERPDGSNFTLKIRSTKLEDSAMYFCAIKGGEDQPQHFGDGTRLSIL.

The chain couples TRBV5-6 to TRBJ2-7; D unresolved. V lost 4 bases and J lost 3, with 11 bases in between. This CDR3 spans 13 amino acids. CDR1 is SGHDT and CDR2 is YYEEEE in the germline V gene. This chain's CDR3 is CASSTPRSYEQYF. CDR3 DNA sequence: TGTGCCAGCAGCACACCCCGGAGCTACGAGCAGTACTTC.

This chain connects TRBV28 to TRBJ1-6; weak D call: TRBD1 (5 bases). V was trimmed by 5 bases and J by 7 bases, leaving 27 bases between them. Germline lookup yields CDR1 MDHEN and CDR2 SYDVKM. This CDR3 region has 19 residues. This chain's CDR3 is CASSPNNKWTAGTNSPLHF. As DNA, the CDR3 is TGTGCCAGCAGTCCAAATAACAAATGGACGGCGGGGACCAATTCACCCCTCCACTTT.

The chain couples TRBV3-1 (or the pseudogene TRBV3-2) to TRBJ1-2; 8 bases line up with TRBD1. The CDR3 runs to 20 residues. Germline trimming cut 0 bases from V and 1 base from J; bases unmatched to any gene: 16. Germline CDR1 is LGHDT and CDR2 is YNNKEL (reference sequence). This CDR3 is CASSQDSGGGQESDNYGYTF. The CDR3 DNA reads TGTGCCAGCAGCCAAGATAGTGGTGGGGGACAGGAGTCAGATAACTATGGCTACACCTTC.

The V and J genes are TRBV5-1 and TRBJ2-1, with D uncertain. V gave up 1 base and J gave up 4 bases, with 12 bases separating them. CDR3 length: 15 residues. Germline V lookup: CDR1 SGHRS, CDR2 YFSETQ. The CDR3 reads CASSLLGQAYNEQFF. Written as DNA, the CDR3 is TGCGCCAGCAGCTTGCTTGGGCAGGCATACAATGAGCAGTTCTTC.

This clone showed up just once. The V and J genes are TRBV3-1 (or the pseudogene TRBV3-2) and TRBJ1-2; D is uncertain. The CDR3 spans 13 residues. CDR1 and CDR2 (germline): LGHDT, YNNKEL (reference sequence). V lost 1 base and J 2 bases, leaving 5 bases between the germline ends. The CDR3 here is CASSQVRNYGYTF. The CDR3 bases are TGTGCCAGCAGCCAAGTCAGAAACTATGGCTACACCTTC.

The V gene is TRBV4-2, the J gene TRBJ2-3, with 7 bases that match TRBD2. This CDR3 spans 16 amino acids. J gave up 1 base and V 1 base, and 5 bases lay outside the gene matches. Germline V lookup: CDR1 LGHNA, CDR2 YNFKEQ. CDR3 bases: TGTGCCAGCAGCCAAGTTCGGCTAGCGGGCACAGATACGCAGTATTTT. It translates to CASSQVRLAGTDTQYF.

The chain combines TRBV7-2 with TRBJ2-1; TRBD2 matches at 8 bases. Germline CDR1 and CDR2: SGHTA and FQGNSA. Trimming took 5 bases from V and 9 from J; bases not matched to a gene: 18. The CDR3 length is 17 residues. The CDR3 bases are TGTGCCAGCAGCCTTAGGACTAGCCAAGGCGGGGTAGCTGAGCAGTTCTTC. Translation: CASSLRTSQGGVAEQFF. Drawing the rest from reference TRBV7-2 and TRBJ2-1, the complete variable domain is GAGVSQSPSNKVTEKGKDVELRCDPISGHTALYWYRQSLGQGLEFLIYFQGNSAPDKSGLPSDRFSAERTGGSVSTLTIQRTQQEDSAVYLCASSLRTSQGGVAEQFFGPGTRLTVL.

The genes are TRBV7-3 and TRBJ2-1, with 12 bases identical to TRBD2. Germline V lookup: CDR1 SGHTA, CDR2 FQGTGA. Germline trimming cut 4 bases from V and 7 bases from J; bases unmatched to any gene: 5. CDR3 size: 15 residues. This CDR3 reads CASSSASGGANEQFF. The CDR3 DNA sequence: TGTGCCAGCAGCTCAGCTAGCGGGGGGGCAAATGAGCAGTTCTTC.

The genes are TRBV3-1 (or the pseudogene TRBV3-2) and TRBJ1-1, with D possibly TRBD1 on 6 matching bases. Germline CDR1 and CDR2: LGHDT and YNNKEL (reference sequence). CDR3 length: 17 amino acids. V was clipped by 1 base and J by 4 bases, with 19 bases between them. The CDR3: CASSQGPGHLTTTEAFF. The CDR3 DNA reads TGTGCCAGCAGCCAAGGTCCGGGACACCTCACGACCACTGAAGCTTTCTTT.

The genes are TRBV15 and TRBJ1-2; 9 nucleotides align to TRBD1. In germline, CDR1 is LNHNV, CDR2 YYDKDF (reference sequence). After removal of 4 bases from V and 0 bases from J, the junction contained 9 bases not matched to a gene. This CDR3 contains 17 residues. The CDR3 reads CATSIPGQGPPNYGYTF. CDR3 nucleotide sequence: TGTGCCACCAGCATACCGGGACAGGGCCCTCCTAACTATGGCTACACCTTC.

J is TRBJ2-6 and V is TRBV13; no clear D. The CDR3 is 15 amino acids. Germline V gene sequence: CDR1 PRHDT, CDR2 FYEKMQ (reference sequence). V was shortened by 5 bases and J by 4 bases, with 12 bases between the two germline ends. As DNA, the CDR3 is TGTGCCAGCAGCCTAACCTTGTGGGGGGCCAACGTCCTGACTTTC. Protein: CASSLTLWGANVLTF.

The chain is built from TRBV6-5 and TRBJ1-6; 11 nucleotides match TRBD1. Germline assignment: CDR1 MNHEY and CDR2 SVGAGI. Losses at the gene ends were 10 bases for V and 8 bases for J; bases not matched to a gene: 10. CDR3 size: 15 residues. The CDR3 sequence: CATADRGRGDSPLHF. Written as DNA, the CDR3 is TGTGCCACTGCGGACAGGGGGCGCGGTGATTCACCCCTCCACTTT.

The rearrangement links TRBV6-5 to TRBJ2-7; TRBD1 agrees at 10 bases. CDR3 length: 14 residues. The V segment lost 6 bases and the J segment 1 base; nucleotides outside the gene matches: 3. In germline, CDR1 is MNHEY, CDR2 SVGAGI. CDR3 amino acids: CASSWDRGSYEQYF. CDR3 DNA: TGTGCCAGCAGCTGGGACAGGGGTTCCTACGAGCAGTACTTC.

V usage is TRBV7-9 and J usage is TRBJ1-2; TRBD1 is a possible D gene (6 bases). The CDR3 is 14 amino acids. Trimming cost V 5 bases and J 7 bases, with 17 bases left between them. CDR1 is SEHNR and CDR2 is FQNEAQ in the germline V gene (reference sequence). CDR3 sequence reads: CASSRSTGSRGYTF. DNA of the CDR3: TGTGCCAGCAGCCGTTCCACAGGGAGCCGTGGCTACACCTTC.

This clone was counted once. The chain couples TRBV12-5 to TRBJ1-5; 7 nucleotides line up with TRBD1. The CDR3 runs to 14 residues. Per the germline V gene, CDR1 is LGHNT and CDR2 is FRNRAP. V gave up 4 bases and J gave up 4 bases; unmatched junction bases: 4. Written as DNA, the CDR3 is TGTGCTAGTGGTTGGGACAGCCTAAATCAGCCCCAGCATTTT. Protein: CASGWDSLNQPQHF.

The gene calls are TRBV7-2 and TRBJ1-2; 9 nucleotides line up with TRBD1. V was pared by 1 base and J by 7 bases, with 4 bases of the junction left unmatched. The CDR3 contains 14 residues. Germline values: CDR1 SGHTA, CDR2 FQGNSA. The CDR3 DNA reads as TGTGCCAGCAGCTTAGGGACAGGGGTTTCTGGCTACACCTTC. Its protein product is CASSLGTGVSGYTF.

CDR3 sequence: CASSPRGQGGYQPQHF. In nucleotides, the CDR3 is TGTGCCAGCAGCCCCAGGGGACAGGGGGGTTATCAGCCCCAGCATTTT. The rearrangement uses TRBV6-2 or TRBV6-3 and TRBJ1-5, with 11 bases identical to TRBD1. In germline, CDR1 is MNHEY, CDR2 SVGEGT. V shed 6 bases, J shed 5 bases, and the junction held 9 bases outside the gene matches. This CDR3 has 16 residues.

J is TRBJ1-2 and V is TRBV6-2 or TRBV6-3; D ambiguous. The V end was cut by 0 bases, the J end by 8 bases, with 10 bases between. CDR3 size: 13 residues. CDR1 and CDR2 (germline): MNHEY, SVGEGT. CDR3 in DNA: TGTGCCAGCAGTTACTCGTCCCCCTACGGCTACACCTTC. Its protein is CASSYSSPYGYTF.

The CDR3 protein is CASSQVPPGQVNEKLFF. The CDR3, as DNA: TGCGCCAGCAGCCAAGTACCGCCGGGACAGGTCAATGAAAAACTGTTTTTT. The chain uses TRBV4-3 and TRBJ1-4; 8 nucleotides line up with TRBD1. The CDR3 is 17 residues long. Germline lookup yields CDR1 LGHNA and CDR2 YSLEER. After removal of 1 base from V and 5 bases from J, the junction contained 9 bases not matched to a gene.

This clone was seen a handful of times. The chain uses TRBV19 and TRBJ1-5; D is perhaps TRBD1 (6 bases). The V gene's germline CDR1 is LNHDA and CDR2 SQIVND (reference sequence). Trimming pared 6 bases from V and 3 bases from J, leaving 15 bases between. The CDR3 contains 15 residues. CDR3 in amino acids: CASSFKGQINQPQHF. CDR3 in DNA: TGTGCCAGTAGCTTCAAAGGACAGATCAATCAGCCCCAGCATTTT.